This T cell receptor beta chain was sequenced in a study of lymphopenia after photon versus proton radiotherapy. Trimming took 4 bases from V and 2 from J; bases not matched to a gene: 4. The CDR3 runs to 14 residues. Per germline, CDR1 KGHSH and CDR2 LQKENI. Assay: immunoSEQ multiplex PCR; the TCRdb copy retains only in-frame clones and omits some. The sample yields more than 50,000 clones, around 82% seen once. General observations from the study: Proton therapy kept repertoires fairly stable, unlike photons, which gained effector/memory cells.

This clone is labeled large (0.1 to 1%). What it binds is not known. The clonotype originates from a man aged 50-60 years with gastric cancer. Specimen: peripheral blood, collected from a patient treated with photon-based radiotherapy. V and J are TRBV18 and TRBJ1-1; 7 nucleotides line up with TRBD1. CDR3 DNA sequence: TGTGCCAGCTCACAGGGGGCCGGAAACACTGAAGCTTTCTTT. Translation: CASSQGAGNTEAFF.